This T cell receptor beta chain was observed in a study of cytomegalovirus exposure and HLA in healthy donors. V was clipped by 1 base and J by 0 bases; unmatched bases: 0. Looked up from germline, CDR1 is MNHEY and CDR2 is SMNVEV (reference sequence). The CDR3 sequence is 15 residues long. Some clones are missing from TCRdb's copy, which holds only in-frame ones; the method was immunoSEQ multiplex PCR. In the table there are about 130,000 clones, roughly 87% of which are singletons. The chain couples TRBV27 to TRBJ2-3; 8 bases agree with TRBD2. Sequenced sample: PBMCs. The sequence was collected from a woman younger than 35 in good health and CMV-seronegative. The CDR3 DNA reads TGTGCCAGCAGTTTATTAGCGGGGAGCACAGATACGCAGTATTTT. Protein product: CASSLLAGSTDTQYF.